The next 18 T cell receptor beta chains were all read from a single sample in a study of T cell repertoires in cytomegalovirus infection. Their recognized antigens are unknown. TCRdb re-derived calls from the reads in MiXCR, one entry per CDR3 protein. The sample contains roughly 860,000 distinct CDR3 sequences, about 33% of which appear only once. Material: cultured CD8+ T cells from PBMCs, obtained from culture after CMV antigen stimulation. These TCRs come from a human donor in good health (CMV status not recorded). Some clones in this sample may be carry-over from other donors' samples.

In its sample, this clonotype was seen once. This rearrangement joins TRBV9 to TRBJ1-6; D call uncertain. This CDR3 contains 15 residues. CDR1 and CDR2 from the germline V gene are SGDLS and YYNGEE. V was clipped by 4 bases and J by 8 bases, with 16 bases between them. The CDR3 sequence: CASSKAGNQDSPLHF. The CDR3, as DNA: TGTGCCAGCAGCAAAGCGGGAAACCAGGATTCACCCCTCCACTTT.

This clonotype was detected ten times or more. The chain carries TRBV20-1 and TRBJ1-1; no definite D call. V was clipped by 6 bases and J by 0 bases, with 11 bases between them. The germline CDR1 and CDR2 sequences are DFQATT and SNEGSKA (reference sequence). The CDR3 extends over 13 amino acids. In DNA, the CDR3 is TGCAGTGCAAGCGGCACTCTGAACACTGAAGCTTTCTTT. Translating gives CSASGTLNTEAFF.

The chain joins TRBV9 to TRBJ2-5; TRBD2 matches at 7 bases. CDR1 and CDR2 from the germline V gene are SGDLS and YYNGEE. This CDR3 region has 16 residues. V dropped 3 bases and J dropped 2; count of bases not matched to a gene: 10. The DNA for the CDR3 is TGTGCCAGCAGCGCAAGTCCTAGCGGCTCTCAAGAGACCCAGTACTTC. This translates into CASSASPSGSQETQYF.

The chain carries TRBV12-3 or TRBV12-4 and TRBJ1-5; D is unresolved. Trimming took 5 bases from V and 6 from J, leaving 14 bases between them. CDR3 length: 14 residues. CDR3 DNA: TGTGCCAGCAGTATACGCGGAGGTGTTCAGCCCCAGCATTTT. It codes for CASSIRGGVQPQHF.

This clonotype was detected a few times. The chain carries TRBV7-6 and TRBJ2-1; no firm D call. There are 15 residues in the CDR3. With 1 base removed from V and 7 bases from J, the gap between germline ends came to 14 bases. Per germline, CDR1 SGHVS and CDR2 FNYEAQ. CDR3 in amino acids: CASSLGLSFRNEQFF. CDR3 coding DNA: TGTGCCAGCAGCTTAGGGCTAAGCTTTCGTAATGAGCAGTTCTTC.

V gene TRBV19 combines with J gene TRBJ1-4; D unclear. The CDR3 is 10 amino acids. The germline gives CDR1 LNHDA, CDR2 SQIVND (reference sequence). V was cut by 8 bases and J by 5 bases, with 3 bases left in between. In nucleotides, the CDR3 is TGTGCCAGTGCGAATGAAAAACTGTTTTTT. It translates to CASANEKLFF. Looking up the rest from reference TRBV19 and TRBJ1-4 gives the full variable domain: DGGITQSPKYLFRKEGQNVTLSCEQNLNHDAMYWYRQDPGQGLRLIYYSQIVNDFQKGDIAEGYSVSREKKESFPLTVTSAQKNPTAFYLCASANEKLFFGSGTQLSVL.

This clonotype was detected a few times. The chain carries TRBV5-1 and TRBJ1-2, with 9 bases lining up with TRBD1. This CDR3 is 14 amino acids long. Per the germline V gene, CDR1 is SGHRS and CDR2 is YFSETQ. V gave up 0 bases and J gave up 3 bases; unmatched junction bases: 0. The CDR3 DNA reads TGCGCCAGCAGCTTGGGGGACAGGGACTATGGCTACACCTTC. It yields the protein CASSLGDRDYGYTF. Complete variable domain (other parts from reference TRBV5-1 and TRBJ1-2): KAGVTQTPRYLIKTRGQQVTLSCSPISGHRSVSWYQQTPGQGLQFLFEYFSETQRNKGNFPGRFSGRQFSNSRSEMNVSTLELGDSALYLCASSLGDRDYGYTFGSGTRLTVV.

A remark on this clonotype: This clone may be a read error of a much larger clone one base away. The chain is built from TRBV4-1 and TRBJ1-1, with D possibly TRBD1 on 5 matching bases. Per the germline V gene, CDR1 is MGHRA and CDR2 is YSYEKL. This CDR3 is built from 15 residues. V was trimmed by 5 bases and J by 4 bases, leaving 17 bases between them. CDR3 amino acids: CASSSSQGFVTEAFF. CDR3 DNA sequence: TGCGCCAGCAGCTCAAGTCAGGGCTTTGTCACTGAAGCTTTCTTT.

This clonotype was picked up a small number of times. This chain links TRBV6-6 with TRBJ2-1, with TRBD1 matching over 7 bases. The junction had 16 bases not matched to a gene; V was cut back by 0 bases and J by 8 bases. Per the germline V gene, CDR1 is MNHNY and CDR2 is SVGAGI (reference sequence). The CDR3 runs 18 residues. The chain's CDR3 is CASSYSIPRGQGVHEQFF. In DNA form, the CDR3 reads TGTGCCAGCAGTTACTCGATCCCTAGGGGGCAGGGGGTTCATGAGCAGTTCTTC.

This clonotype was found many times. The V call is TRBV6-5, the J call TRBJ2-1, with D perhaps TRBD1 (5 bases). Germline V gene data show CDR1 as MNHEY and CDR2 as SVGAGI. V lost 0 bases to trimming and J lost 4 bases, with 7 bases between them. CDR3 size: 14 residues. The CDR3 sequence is CASSYSAGYNEQFF. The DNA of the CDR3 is TGTGCCAGCAGTTACTCAGCAGGGTACAATGAGCAGTTCTTC.

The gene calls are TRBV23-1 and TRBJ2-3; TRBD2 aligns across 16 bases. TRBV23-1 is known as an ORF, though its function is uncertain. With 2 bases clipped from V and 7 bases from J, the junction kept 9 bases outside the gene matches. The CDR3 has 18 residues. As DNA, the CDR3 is TGCGCCAGCAGTCAAGCCGGGACTAGCGGGGGGGCCCGATATACGCAGTATTTT. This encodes CASSQAGTSGGARYTQYF.

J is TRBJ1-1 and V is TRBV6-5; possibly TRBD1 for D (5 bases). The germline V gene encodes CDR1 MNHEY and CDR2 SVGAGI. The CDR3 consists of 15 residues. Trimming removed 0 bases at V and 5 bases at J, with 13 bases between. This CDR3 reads CASSYSIGAGTEAFF. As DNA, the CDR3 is TGTGCCAGCAGTTACTCGATAGGGGCGGGAACTGAAGCTTTCTTT.

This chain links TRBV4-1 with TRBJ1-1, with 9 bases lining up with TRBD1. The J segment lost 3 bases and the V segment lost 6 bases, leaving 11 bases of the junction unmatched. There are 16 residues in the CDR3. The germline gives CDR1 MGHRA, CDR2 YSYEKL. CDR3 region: CASRRTGVLGDTEAFF. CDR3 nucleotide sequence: TGCGCCAGCAGGCGGACAGGGGTCCTGGGGGACACTGAAGCTTTCTTT.

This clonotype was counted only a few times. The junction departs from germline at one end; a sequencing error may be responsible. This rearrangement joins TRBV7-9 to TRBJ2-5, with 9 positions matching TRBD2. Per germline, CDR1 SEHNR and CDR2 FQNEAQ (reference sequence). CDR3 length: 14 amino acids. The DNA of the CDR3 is TGTGCCGGCCGCGGGGGGGCCCAACGAGAGTCCCAGTACTTC. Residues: CAGRGGAQRESQYF.

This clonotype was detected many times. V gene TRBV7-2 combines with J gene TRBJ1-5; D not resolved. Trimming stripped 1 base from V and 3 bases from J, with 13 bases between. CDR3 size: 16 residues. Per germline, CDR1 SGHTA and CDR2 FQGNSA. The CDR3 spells CASSLVFGLNNQPQHF. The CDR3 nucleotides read TGTGCCAGCAGCTTAGTTTTTGGGCTGAACAATCAGCCCCAGCATTTT. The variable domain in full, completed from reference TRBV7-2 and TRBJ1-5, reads GAGVSQSPSNKVTEKGKDVELRCDPISGHTALYWYRQSLGQGLEFLIYFQGNSAPDKSGLPSDRFSAERTGGSVSTLTIQRTQQEDSAVYLCASSLVFGLNNQPQHFGDGTRLSIL.

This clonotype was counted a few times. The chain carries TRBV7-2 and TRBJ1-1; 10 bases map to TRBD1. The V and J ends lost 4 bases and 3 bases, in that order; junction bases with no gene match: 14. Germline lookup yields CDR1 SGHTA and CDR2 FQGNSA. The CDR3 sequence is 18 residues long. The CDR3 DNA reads TGTGCCAGCAGCTACCGGGCGGGGACAGGGGCCCTGGACACTGAAGCTTTCTTT. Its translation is CASSYRAGTGALDTEAFF.

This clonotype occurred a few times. CDR3 sequence reads: CASSYSSRVDEQYF. CDR3 nucleotide sequence: TGTGCCAGCAGTTACTCGAGCCGGGTAGACGAGCAGTACTTC. This chain connects TRBV6-6 to TRBJ2-7; D call uncertain. The V end was cut by 0 bases, the J end by 5 bases, with 11 bases between. Germline V lookup: CDR1 MNHNY, CDR2 SVGAGI (reference sequence). The CDR3 contains 14 residues.

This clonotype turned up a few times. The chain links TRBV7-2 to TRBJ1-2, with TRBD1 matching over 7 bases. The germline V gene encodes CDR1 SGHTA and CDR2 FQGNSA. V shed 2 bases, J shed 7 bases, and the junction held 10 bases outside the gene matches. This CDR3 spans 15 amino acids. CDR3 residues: CASSLWDSPRGGYTF. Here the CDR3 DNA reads TGTGCCAGCAGCTTATGGGACAGCCCGAGAGGTGGCTACACCTTC. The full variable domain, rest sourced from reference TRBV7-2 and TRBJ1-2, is GAGVSQSPSNKVTEKGKDVELRCDPISGHTALYWYRQSLGQGLEFLIYFQGNSAPDKSGLPSDRFSAERTGGSVSTLTIQRTQQEDSAVYLCASSLWDSPRGGYTFGSGTRLTVV.